This T cell receptor beta chain appears in the sequencing data of a study of cytomegalovirus exposure and HLA in healthy donors. Looking at the study overall: Among the 300 to 500 genotyped donors, approximately 81% were placed in the Caucasian-associated ancestry cluster. Overall study results and limits: Segments of the TCR beta V type were, in most cases, productive about 87% or about 30% of the time in an earlier analysis.

In regard to this clone: Its target is not known.

In the PCR, 60 Vbeta and 13 Jbeta primers were used. Clones were read by immunoSEQ multiplex PCR, and TCRdb kept only the in-frame ones, dropping some. The sample includes 150,000 or so clones, under 70% of them seen just once. Sequencing was done on a sample of PBMCs. The TCR was taken from a man aged 25-40 years in good health and CMV-seropositive.

CDR3 residues: CAISAGVSGQPQHF. CDR3 DNA: TGTGCCATCAGTGCAGGGGTATCAGGTCAGCCCCAGCATTTT. The chain employs TRBV10-3 and TRBJ1-5; TRBD1 is a possible D gene (6 bases). The germline V and J ends were trimmed by 4 bases and 6 bases, with 13 bases remaining between them. Germline CDR1 and CDR2: ENHRY and SYGVKD. The CDR3 has 14 residues.